A single sample gave rise to the 21 T cell receptor beta chains below, sequenced in a study of response to subunit inactivated influenza vaccine. TCRdb itself ran the RT-PCR reads through MiXCR, one entry per CDR3 protein. The table has 450,000 to 500,000 distinct CDR3 sequences, over 9.5% seen once; the top ten hold about 12%. Sample: PBMCs from blood, taken 45 days after vaccination. The source is a man in his fifties who received an inactivated influenza vaccine.

This chain connects TRBV7-8 to TRBJ2-1; TRBD2 matches 9 bases. V trimming: 1 base; J trimming: 1 base; junction bases outside the gene matches: 5. Germline CDR1 SGHVS, CDR2 FQNEAQ. CDR3 size: 17 residues. Written as DNA, the CDR3 is TGTGCCAGCAGCTTAGGTACGCTAGCGGGGTCCTACAATGAGCAGTTCTTC. As protein: CASSLGTLAGSYNEQFF.

The V and J genes are TRBV28 and TRBJ2-2; D possibly corresponds to TRBD1 (6 bases). This CDR3 contains 13 residues. V dropped 6 bases and J dropped 7 bases, with 12 bases sitting between them. Germline CDR1 is MDHEN and CDR2 is SYDVKM. CDR3 DNA sequence: TGTGCCAGCAGCTGGACAGCCCTCGGGGAGCTGTTTTTT. It is translated as CASSWTALGELFF.

The rearrangement uses TRBV9 and TRBJ2-3, with TRBD2 matching 10 bases. With 0 bases clipped from V and 2 bases from J, the junction kept 15 bases outside the gene matches. CDR3 length: 20 amino acids. Germline assignment: CDR1 SGDLS and CDR2 YYNGEE. DNA of the CDR3: TGTGCCAGCAGCGTAGGTTCAGGGACTAGCGACGCGGCGTACACAGATACGCAGTATTTT. Residues: CASSVGSGTSDAAYTDTQYF.

This clonotype was found many times. This sequence joins TRBV12-3 or TRBV12-4 and TRBJ1-4; the D is unclear. V lost 10 bases and J lost 1, with 13 bases in between. The length of the CDR3 is 14 residues. DNA for the CDR3: TGTGCCACCGCCCCCGGGGAAACTAATGAAAAACTGTTTTTT. This encodes CATAPGETNEKLFF.

This clonotype is a singleton in its sample. This may arise from a read error, as a much more abundant clone is one base away. The rearrangement uses TRBV20-1 and TRBJ2-1; possible D gene TRBD2, 6 bases. The CDR3 totals 13 residues. Germline V lookup: CDR1 DFQATT, CDR2 SNEGSKA (reference sequence). Trimming took off 4 bases at V and 8 bases at J, with 15 bases between the two ends. This CDR3 reads CSATGLSGDEQFF. CDR3 coding DNA: TGCAGTGCTACCGGACTATCGGGAGATGAGCAGTTCTTC.

This clonotype was recorded many times. The rearrangement joins TRBV29-1 to TRBJ2-3, with 10 bases aligning to TRBD2. V shed 6 bases and J 6 bases; nucleotides not matched to a gene: 12. This CDR3 has 15 residues. The germline V gene encodes CDR1 SQVTM and CDR2 ANQGSEA. In DNA, the CDR3 is TGCAGCGTGGCAAAACTAGCGGGATTTACGGATACGCAGTATTTT. It specifies CSVAKLAGFTDTQYF.

This clonotype was picked up many times. V gene TRBV12-3 or TRBV12-4 combines with J gene TRBJ2-1, with 7 positions matching TRBD1. The CDR3 sequence is 16 residues long. The ends lost 7 bases at V and 3 bases at J; junction bases unmatched: 12. The CDR3, as DNA: TGTGCCAGCAACCGACCAACAGGGGCCTTCTACAATGAGCAGTTCTTC. This translates into CASNRPTGAFYNEQFF.

This clonotype was seen a few times. The CDR3 spells CASSQDLGSSFSYEQYF. CDR3 in DNA: TGTGCCAGCAGCCAAGATCTGGGATCATCTTTCTCCTACGAGCAGTACTTC. The J gene is TRBJ2-7, the V gene TRBV4-2; D uncertain. CDR1 LGHNA and CDR2 YNFKEQ come from the germline V gene. This CDR3 comprises 17 residues. Trimming shortened V by 0 bases and J by 0 bases, and 15 bases separated the two germline ends.

This CDR3 is CASSYAPGQGAHEQYF. The CDR3 DNA sequence: TGTGCCAGCAGTTACGCACCGGGACAGGGGGCCCACGAGCAGTACTTC. V gene TRBV6-5 combines with J gene TRBJ2-7; 12 nucleotides match TRBD1. CDR3 size: 16 residues. The ends lost 2 bases at V and 5 bases at J; junction bases unmatched: 7. CDR1 and CDR2 (germline): MNHEY, SVGAGI.

This clonotype was seen a few times. V is TRBV7-6 and J is TRBJ2-7; TRBD2 might be the D (7 bases). Trimming removed 3 bases at V and 0 bases at J, with 12 bases between. This CDR3 is 15 amino acids long. CDR1 and CDR2 (germline): SGHVS, FNYEAQ. CDR3 amino acids: CASSLGGPFSYEQYF. CDR3 coding DNA: TGTGCCAGCAGCTTGGGGGGGCCTTTCTCCTACGAGCAGTACTTC.

This clonotype was observed a few times. A much larger clone differs from this one at a single base, so this may be a read error. CDR3 region: CATSDFPSRLAGVKDTQYF. CDR3 DNA: TGTGCCACCAGTGATTTCCCTTCTCGACTAGCGGGAGTTAAAGATACGCAGTATTTT. The chain recombines TRBV24-1 with TRBJ2-3; 12 bases fit TRBD2. The V segment lost 1 base and the J segment 5 bases; nucleotides outside the gene matches: 12. CDR1 is KGHDR and CDR2 is SFDVKD in the germline V gene. The CDR3 runs 19 residues.

On this clonotype itself: Possible read error: a much larger clone is one base away. This rearrangement joins TRBV29-1 to TRBJ2-7; no clear D. Germline loops: CDR1 SQVTM, CDR2 ANQGSEA. The CDR3 length is 15 residues. V dropped 4 bases and J dropped 2 bases, with 18 bases sitting between them. CDR3 sequence reads: CSVVFRQLNPYEQYF. The CDR3 DNA is TGCAGCGTTGTGTTTCGGCAGCTGAACCCCTACGAGCAGTACTTC.

This rearrangement joins TRBV5-1 to TRBJ2-1, with TRBD2 matching 11 bases. The CDR3 is 17 residues long. In germline, CDR1 is SGHRS, CDR2 YFSETQ. The V gene end was trimmed by 1 base and the J gene end by 6 bases; junction bases not matched to a gene: 9. CDR3 loop: CASSLRASGGSGNEQFF. DNA of the CDR3: TGCGCCAGCAGCTTGCGAGCTAGCGGGGGGTCGGGCAATGAGCAGTTCTTC.

Only a few counts were recorded for this clonotype. This chain links TRBV2 with TRBJ1-5; D unclear. The CDR3 consists of 10 residues. Germline V CDR1 and CDR2: SNHLY, FYNNEI. V lost 7 bases and J lost 5, with 3 bases in between. CDR3 coding DNA: TGTGCCAGCAAATATCAGCCCCAGCATTTT. This codes for CASKYQPQHF.

The gene calls are TRBV29-1 and TRBJ2-7, with D perhaps TRBD2 (6 bases). V gave up 5 bases and J gave up 6 bases, with 14 bases separating them. Looked up from germline, CDR1 is SQVTM and CDR2 is ANQGSEA. The CDR3 spans 12 residues. The CDR3 DNA reads as TGCAGCGTTTTGGCAGGAGGGAGCGAGCAGTACTTC. This gives the protein CSVLAGGSEQYF.

This clonotype was seen a handful of times. This chain joins TRBV7-8 and TRBJ2-5; D remains unclear. V lost 3 bases, J lost 5 bases, and 13 bases lay in between. This CDR3 contains 14 residues. From germline, CDR1 is SGHVS and CDR2 FQNEAQ. CDR3 coding DNA: TGTGCCAGCAGCTTTCCAAGGATCGGCGAGACCCAGTACTTC. This sequence encodes CASSFPRIGETQYF.

Ten or more counts support this clonotype. The chain combines TRBV6-2 or TRBV6-3 with TRBJ2-3, with 8 bases identical to TRBD1. Germline trimming cut 6 bases from V and 7 bases from J; bases unmatched to any gene: 12. The CDR3 runs to 15 residues. Germline V gene data show CDR1 as MNHEY and CDR2 as SVGEGT. CDR3 DNA sequence: TGTGCCAGCAGGACTGGGCAGGGGGCGGTTAATACGCAGTATTTT. It codes for CASRTGQGAVNTQYF.

This clonotype was seen many times. The rearrangement joins TRBV7-2 to TRBJ1-5; no clear D gene. Germline V gene lookup returns CDR1 SGHTA and CDR2 FQGNSA. The CDR3 is 12 amino acids. V was cut by 4 bases and J by 0 bases, with 1 base left in between. CDR3 DNA sequence: TGTGCCAGCAGCTATAGCAATCAGCCCCAGCATTTT. It yields the protein CASSYSNQPQHF.

In this sample, this clonotype turned up a few times. This rearrangement joins TRBV5-1 to TRBJ2-6; D not certain. Germline CDR1 reads SGHRS; CDR2 reads YFSETQ. V was cut by 0 bases and J by 0 bases, with 10 bases left in between. This CDR3 comprises 17 residues. As DNA, the CDR3 is TGCGCCAGCAGCTTGGTTTCGGTCAACTCTGGGGCCAACGTCCTGACTTTC. Residues: CASSLVSVNSGANVLTF. Variable domain in full (rest from reference TRBV5-1 and TRBJ2-6): KAGVTQTPRYLIKTRGQQVTLSCSPISGHRSVSWYQQTPGQGLQFLFEYFSETQRNKGNFPGRFSGRQFSNSRSEMNVSTLELGDSALYLCASSLVSVNSGANVLTFGAGSRLTVL.

This clonotype has more than one count but fewer than ten. The chain is built from TRBV29-1 and TRBJ2-3, with 10 positions matching TRBD2. The CDR3 spans 14 residues. V lost 7 bases to trimming and J lost 4 bases; unmatched junction nucleotides: 8. The germline V gene has CDR1 SQVTM and CDR2 ANQGSEA. In DNA, the CDR3 is TGCAGCGCGTTACAGCGGGAGGGGGCAGATACGCAGTATTTT. Translating gives CSALQREGADTQYF.

The chain links TRBV7-2 to TRBJ1-1; D is perhaps TRBD1 (6 bases). The CDR3 totals 13 residues. V was shortened by 2 bases and J by 6 bases, with 10 bases between the two germline ends. Germline V gene lookup returns CDR1 SGHTA and CDR2 FQGNSA. The CDR3 sequence is CASSLKQGAEAFF. The CDR3, as DNA: TGTGCCAGCAGCTTAAAACAGGGTGCTGAAGCTTTCTTT.